The clone carrying this T cell receptor beta chain appeared once. As yet, its antigen is unknown. Clones were read by immunoSEQ multiplex PCR, and TCRdb kept only the in-frame ones, dropping some. The sample carries about 1 million clones, around 76% recorded once. The data are from a study of shared clonotypes between healthy human individuals. As for the study in general: Three plates each covered CD4 naive and memory; CD8 naive two, CD8 memory one. Study-wide points: The sharing of about 5% of naive CD4 clonotypes was seen across several donors.

This CDR3 contains 19 residues. The germline V gene encodes CDR1 SGHRS and CDR2 YFSETQ. Trimming took 0 bases from V and 2 from J; bases not matched to a gene: 17. A CD45RA+ naive subset and a CD45RA-negative memory subset were split from CD4+ cells. Material: memory CD4+ T cells sorted from blood. The subset denotes: CD45RA-negative fraction. The chain couples TRBV5-1 to TRBJ2-7; 7 bases align to TRBD1. This sequence was found in a man between 18 and 35 years old in good health. CDR3 amino acids: CASSLARPTGDLSTYEQYF. The CDR3 DNA reads as TGCGCCAGCAGCTTGGCCCGGCCCACAGGGGACCTTTCCACCTACGAGCAGTACTTC.